This T cell receptor beta chain appears in the sequencing data of a study of cytomegalovirus exposure and HLA in healthy donors. This CDR3 has 13 amino acids. Germline CDR1 is GTSNPN and CDR2 is SVGIG (reference sequence). The ends lost 7 bases at V and 7 bases at J; junction bases unmatched: 8. PCR employed 60 Vbeta and 13 Jbeta primers. TCRdb's copy holds only in-frame clones and misses some; the assay was immunoSEQ multiplex PCR. The data contain tens of thousands of clones, around 69% of them singletons. Sequencing used PBMCs. The chain links TRBV30 to TRBJ1-4; 8 bases are shared with TRBD1. This sequence was found in a woman in her twenties or thirties in good health and CMV-seropositive. This chain's CDR3 is CASARTGREKLFF. The CDR3 nucleotides are TGTGCCTCTGCTCGGACAGGGCGTGAAAAACTGTTTTTT.